This is a list of T cell receptor beta chains from one sample in a study of shared clonotypes between healthy human individuals. Sequencing was performed with immunoSEQ multiplex PCR; in TCRdb, only in-frame clones are kept and a portion is missing. The table records 1.4 million or so clones, approximately 98.5% of them present only once. What was sequenced was naive CD4+ T cells sorted from blood. Receptor source: a man aged 25-45 years in good health. The CDR3 runs from the conserved cysteine through the conserved F or W. D genes are given only for firm matches. Part of the rows lack a size; the others show once, few, many or a class for expanded clones.

DNA: TGTGCCAGCAGCGTAGGGACTAGCGGGAGCCACGAGCAGTACTTC
CDR3: CASSVGTSGSHEQYF
size: .
D: TRBD2
V: TRBV9
J: TRBJ2-7

DNA: TGTGCCAGCAGCTTAGTTTCCGGGAGGGCAAGGGAGCAGTACTTC
CDR3: CASSLVSGRAREQYF
size: .
D: TRBD2
V: TRBV7-6
J: TRBJ2-7

DNA: TGTGCCAGCAGGAAGACAGGGGATGGCGAGCAGTACTTC
CDR3: CASRKTGDGEQYF
size: .
D: TRBD1
V: TRBV27
J: TRBJ2-7

DNA: TGTGCCAGCAGCTATGGACTAGCGGATCTCAATGAGCAGTTCTTC
CDR3: CASSYGLADLNEQFF
size: .
D: TRBD2
V: TRBV2
J: TRBJ2-1

DNA: TGTGCCAGCAGCCAAGGCTCCCTGGGGGGAGGAGAGACCCAGTACTTC
CDR3: CASSQGSLGGGETQYF
size: .
D: .
V: TRBV14
J: TRBJ2-5

DNA: TGTGCCAGCAGCGTAGCCGACAGGGAATCTGGCTACACCTTC
CDR3: CASSVADRESGYTF
size: .
D: TRBD1
V: TRBV9
J: TRBJ1-2

DNA: TGTGCCAGCAGCAATTACGACTACGAGCAGTACTTC
CDR3: CASSNYDYEQYF
size: once
D: .
V: TRBV7-9
J: TRBJ2-7

DNA: TGCGCCAGCAGCGGGTTAAGCGGGAGGGGTAATGAGCAGTTCTTC
CDR3: CASSGLSGRGNEQFF
size: .
D: TRBD2
V: TRBV5-1
J: TRBJ2-1

DNA: TGTGCCAGCAGTCAACAGGGGGCTCGAACTGAAGCTTTCTTT
CDR3: CASSQQGARTEAFF
size: once
D: TRBD1
V: TRBV6-1
J: TRBJ1-1

DNA: TGTGCCAGCAGCCTAACCCAATTAGGGGTGACAGGGGAGTACGAGCAGTACTTC
CDR3: CASSLTQLGVTGEYEQYF
size: once
D: TRBD1
V: TRBV7-6
J: TRBJ2-7

DNA: TGTGCCAGCAGCTTAGATTGGGGAGGGAACGAGCAGTACTTC
CDR3: CASSLDWGGNEQYF
size: .
D: TRBD2
V: TRBV11-2
J: TRBJ2-7

DNA: TGTGCCAGCTCACCATCAGGGGGAGTCGGCTATGGCTACACCTTC
CDR3: CASSPSGGVGYGYTF
size: .
D: TRBD1
V: TRBV18
J: TRBJ1-2

DNA: TGTGCCAGCAGTACCAGGGGCCTCCGAGATACGCAGTATTTT
CDR3: CASSTRGLRDTQYF
size: .
D: .
V: TRBV7-2
J: TRBJ2-3

DNA: TGCGCCAGCAGTACGGGACTAGCGGGACCTGACAATGAGCAGTTCTTC
CDR3: CASSTGLAGPDNEQFF
size: .
D: TRBD2
V: TRBV5-1
J: TRBJ2-1

DNA: TGTGCCATCAGACAGACAGGGCTGGGGAGGGTTAACTATGGCTACACCTTC
CDR3: CAIRQTGLGRVNYGYTF
size: .
D: TRBD1
V: TRBV10-3
J: TRBJ1-2

DNA: TGTGCCAGTAGTATAGGATGGCGGGACAGCAACACAGATACGCAGTATTTT
CDR3: CASSIGWRDSNTDTQYF
size: .
D: .
V: TRBV19
J: TRBJ2-3

DNA: TGCGCCAGCAGCCGTTGGAATTGGGTCGGCAGGGGAATAGGTCGGTACGAGCAGTACTTC
CDR3: CASSRWNWVGRGIGRYEQYF
size: .
D: .
V: TRBV5-1
J: TRBJ2-7

DNA: TGTGCCAGCAGCCGCAGCGGTCGGGGGGAGCAGTACTTC
CDR3: CASSRSGRGEQYF
size: .
D: .
V: TRBV11-1
J: TRBJ2-7

DNA: TGTGCCAGCAGTTCCGAAGCTCAGCCCCAGCATTTT
CDR3: CASSSEAQPQHF
size: .
D: .
V: TRBV28
J: TRBJ1-5

DNA: TGTGCCAGCAGCGGGGACACCATGACCGTTGAAGCTTTCTTT
CDR3: CASSGDTMTVEAFF
size: .
D: .
V: TRBV7-8
J: TRBJ1-1

DNA: TGTGCCAGCAGCTTGGAAAAAGAGACCCAGTACTTC
CDR3: CASSLEKETQYF
size: .
D: .
V: TRBV13
J: TRBJ2-5

DNA: TGTGCCAGCAGCCTGAAGCGGGAAACAGATACGCAGTATTTT
CDR3: CASSLKRETDTQYF
size: once
D: TRBD2
V: TRBV7-3
J: TRBJ2-3

DNA: TGCGCCAGCAGCCTGGAAACAGGGGGGCGGTCTGACGAGCAGTACTTC
CDR3: CASSLETGGRSDEQYF
size: .
D: TRBD1
V: TRBV5-1
J: TRBJ2-7

DNA: TGTGCCAGCAGCGCCGCGGGGGGCGGTGGAAACACCATATATTTT
CDR3: CASSAAGGGGNTIYF
size: .
D: .
V: TRBV6-1
J: TRBJ1-3

DNA: TGTGCCAGCAGGGGGCTCCTGAACACTGAAGCTTTCTTT
CDR3: CASRGLLNTEAFF
size: .
D: .
V: TRBV2
J: TRBJ1-1

DNA: TGTGCCAGCAGTGAAGCACGAGCAGATCCTATAGATACGCAGTATTTT
CDR3: CASSEARADPIDTQYF
size: .
D: .
V: TRBV2
J: TRBJ2-3

DNA: TGTGCCACCAGCAGAGTCCTCGGACTAGCGGGAAGAAATGAGCAGTTCTTC
CDR3: CATSRVLGLAGRNEQFF
size: .
D: TRBD2
V: TRBV15
J: TRBJ2-1

DNA: TGTGCCAGCTCACCGACAGCCCTTAGATGGAGGGAGACCCAGTACTTC
CDR3: CASSPTALRWRETQYF
size: once
D: .
V: TRBV18
J: TRBJ2-5

DNA: TGTGCCAGCTCACCTGGGACAGGGGACCACGAGCAGTACTTC
CDR3: CASSPGTGDHEQYF
size: .
D: TRBD1
V: TRBV18
J: TRBJ2-7

DNA: TGCGCCAGCAGTCAAAAAGCGCCTTGGACTAGCGGGAGCCCTTTGTACTTC
CDR3: CASSQKAPWTSGSPLYF
size: .
D: TRBD2
V: TRBV23-1
J: TRBJ2-7

DNA: TGTGCCAGCTCACCAAAAGAGGGAGGCCAAGAGACCCAGTACTTC
CDR3: CASSPKEGGQETQYF
size: .
D: .
V: TRBV18
J: TRBJ2-5

DNA: TGTGCCAGCAGCGTAATAGGACAGGCTCTCTCTGGGGCCAACGTCCTGACTTTC
CDR3: CASSVIGQALSGANVLTF
size: .
D: TRBD1
V: TRBV9
J: TRBJ2-6

DNA: TGTGCCAGCTCACCTGTAGGCCCCGGCGGGACCCAGTACTTC
CDR3: CASSPVGPGGTQYF
size: .
D: .
V: TRBV18
J: TRBJ2-5

DNA: TGTGCCAGCAGCCAGGGAAACTATGGCTACACCTTC
CDR3: CASSQGNYGYTF
size: .
D: .
V: TRBV6-1
J: TRBJ1-2

DNA: TGTGCCAGCTCACGGGGGGGGCTCTACAATGAGCAGTTCTTC
CDR3: CASSRGGLYNEQFF
size: .
D: .
V: TRBV18
J: TRBJ2-1

DNA: TGTGCCAGTAGTATTCGGACTAGCGGGAGTTACAATGAGCAGTTCTTC
CDR3: CASSIRTSGSYNEQFF
size: .
D: TRBD2
V: TRBV19
J: TRBJ2-1

DNA: TGTGCCAGCAGCCCCAAGGGACAGGGGGCTTACTCCTACGAGCAGTACTTC
CDR3: CASSPKGQGAYSYEQYF
size: once
D: TRBD1
V: TRBV7-9
J: TRBJ2-7

DNA: TGCGCCAGCAGCTTGGGCGGGGCAAGCTCCTACGAGCAGTACTTC
CDR3: CASSLGGASSYEQYF
size: .
D: .
V: TRBV5-1
J: TRBJ2-7

DNA: TGTGCCAGCAGCTTGGTTGGACAGCTGTACAATGAGCAGTTCTTC
CDR3: CASSLVGQLYNEQFF
size: .
D: .
V: TRBV5-4
J: TRBJ2-1

DNA: TGCGCCAGCAGCTTGGCGGGACTCCCACAAGAGACCCAGTACTTC
CDR3: CASSLAGLPQETQYF
size: .
D: .
V: TRBV5-1
J: TRBJ2-5

DNA: TGTGCCAGCAGTTACGGGTCTGTCCCAACGCAGCAGTACTTC
CDR3: CASSYGSVPTQQYF
size: once
D: .
V: TRBV6-5
J: TRBJ2-7

DNA: TGTGCCAGCTCACCACGGACTAGCGGGGGATTTCCCTACAATGAGCAGTTCTTC
CDR3: CASSPRTSGGFPYNEQFF
size: .
D: TRBD2
V: TRBV18
J: TRBJ2-1

DNA: TGTGCCTCACAAACTGCGGGAGAATACTCTGGGGCCAACGTCCTGACTTTC
CDR3: CASQTAGEYSGANVLTF
size: .
D: TRBD2
V: TRBV28
J: TRBJ2-6

DNA: TGTGCCAGCACCCTCGAGGGCTACGGTTACACCGGGGAGCTGTTTTTT
CDR3: CASTLEGYGYTGELFF
size: .
D: .
V: TRBV6-4
J: TRBJ2-2

DNA: TGTGCCAGCAGCTCTCGACAGGGTCCGAACATTCAGTACTTC
CDR3: CASSSRQGPNIQYF
size: .
D: TRBD1
V: TRBV7-2
J: TRBJ2-4

DNA: TGTGCCAGCAGCCCTGATCAGGTGCATGGAGCAGTGGGCAATCAGCCCCAGCATTTT
CDR3: CASSPDQVHGAVGNQPQHF
size: .
D: .
V: TRBV27
J: TRBJ1-5

DNA: TGCAGTGGGGGCACGAGCTCCTACGAGCAGTACTTC
CDR3: CSGGTSSYEQYF
size: .
D: .
V: TRBV29-1
J: TRBJ2-7

DNA: TGTGCCAGCAGCCTCCCCGGGCCGGGAAGTGAGCAGTTCTTC
CDR3: CASSLPGPGSEQFF
size: once
D: .
V: TRBV14
J: TRBJ2-1

DNA: TGTGCCAGCAGCTTAGCGGAGGGGAGGGGACAAGAGACCCAGTACTTC
CDR3: CASSLAEGRGQETQYF
size: .
D: TRBD2
V: TRBV7-9
J: TRBJ2-5

DNA: TGCGCCAACGGGACTAGCGGGGATAAAGAGACCCAGTACTTC
CDR3: CANGTSGDKETQYF
size: .
D: TRBD2
V: TRBV10-1
J: TRBJ2-5

DNA: TGTGCCAGAAGCTTGAACCGATACGAGCAGTACTTC
CDR3: CARSLNRYEQYF
size: .
D: .
V: TRBV5-3
J: TRBJ2-7

DNA: TGTGCCAGCTCAAATTTGGACAGACCGGGTCAGCCCCAGCATTTT
CDR3: CASSNLDRPGQPQHF
size: .
D: .
V: TRBV6-1
J: TRBJ1-5